The 2 T cell receptor beta chains below come from one sample, sequenced in a study of blood T cell repertoires in COVID-19. The assay was immunoSEQ multiplex PCR, and TCRdb's table has in-frame clones only and misses some. The sample comprises 160,000 or so clones, 87% of which are singletons, and 1% to 1.5% rests with the top ten. The specimen was PBMCs or T cells enriched from blood (not recorded which). The source is a human donor with acute COVID-19. The donor label of this sample is uncertain.

V and J are TRBV29-1 and TRBJ2-7; 10 nucleotides line up with TRBD1. The ends lost 6 bases at V and 4 bases at J; junction bases unmatched: 3. The CDR3 spans 12 residues. The germline CDR1 and CDR2 sequences are SQVTM and ANQGSEA. Here the CDR3 reads CSVWDRGYEQYF. The DNA for the CDR3 is TGCAGCGTCTGGGACAGGGGTTACGAGCAGTACTTC.

The chain is built from TRBV4-3 and TRBJ1-4; 8 bases agree with TRBD1. CDR1 and CDR2 from the germline V gene are LGHNA and YSLEER. The CDR3 is 19 residues long. Trimming took 0 bases from V and 7 from J; bases not matched to a gene: 16. This CDR3 reads CASSQDNRGQGRGSEKLFF. The DNA of the CDR3 is TGCGCCAGCAGCCAAGATAATAGAGGACAGGGACGGGGTAGTGAAAAACTGTTTTTT.